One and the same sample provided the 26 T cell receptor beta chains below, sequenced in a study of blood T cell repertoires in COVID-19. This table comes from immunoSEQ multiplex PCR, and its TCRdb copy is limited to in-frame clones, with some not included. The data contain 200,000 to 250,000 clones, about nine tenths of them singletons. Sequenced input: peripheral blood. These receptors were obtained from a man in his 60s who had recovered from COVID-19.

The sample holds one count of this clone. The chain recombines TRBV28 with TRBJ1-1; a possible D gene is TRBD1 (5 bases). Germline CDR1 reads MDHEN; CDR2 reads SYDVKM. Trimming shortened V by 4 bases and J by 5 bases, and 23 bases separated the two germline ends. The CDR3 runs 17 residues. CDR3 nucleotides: TGTGCCAGCAGTTCGCATCGGGACTCCTTTAAACGGACTGAAGCTTTCTTT. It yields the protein CASSSHRDSFKRTEAFF.

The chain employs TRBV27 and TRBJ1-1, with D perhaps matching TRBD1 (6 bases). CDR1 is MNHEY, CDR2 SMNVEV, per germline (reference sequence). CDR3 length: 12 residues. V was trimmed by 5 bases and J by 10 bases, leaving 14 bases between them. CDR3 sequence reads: CASSDLRGGAFF. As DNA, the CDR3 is TGTGCCAGCAGTGATCTCAGGGGCGGAGCTTTCTTT.

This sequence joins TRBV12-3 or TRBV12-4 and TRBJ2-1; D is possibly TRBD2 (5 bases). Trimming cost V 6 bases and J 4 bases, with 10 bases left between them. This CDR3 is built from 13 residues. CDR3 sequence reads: CASSGRDYNEQFF. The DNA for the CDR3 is TGTGCCAGCAGCGGCCGGGATTACAATGAGCAGTTCTTC.

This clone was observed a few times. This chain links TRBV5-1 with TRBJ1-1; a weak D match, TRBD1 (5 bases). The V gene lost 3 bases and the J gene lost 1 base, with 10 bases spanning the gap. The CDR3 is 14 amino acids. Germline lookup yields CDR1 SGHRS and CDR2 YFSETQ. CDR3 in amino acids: CASSWGLGNTEAFF. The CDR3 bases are TGCGCCAGCAGCTGGGGCCTAGGGAACACTGAAGCTTTCTTT.

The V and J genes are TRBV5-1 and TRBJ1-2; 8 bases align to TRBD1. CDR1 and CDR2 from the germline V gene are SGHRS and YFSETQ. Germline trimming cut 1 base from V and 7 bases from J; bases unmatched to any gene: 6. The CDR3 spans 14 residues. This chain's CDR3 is CASSLTTGGAGYTF. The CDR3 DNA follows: TGCGCCAGCAGCTTGACTACAGGGGGTGCTGGCTACACCTTC.

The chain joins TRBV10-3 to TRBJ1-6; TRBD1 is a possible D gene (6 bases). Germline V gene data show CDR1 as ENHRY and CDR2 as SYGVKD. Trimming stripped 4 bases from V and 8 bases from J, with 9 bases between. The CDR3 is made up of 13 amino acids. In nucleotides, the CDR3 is TGTGCCATCAGTGTCCACAGGGATTCACCCCTCCACTTT. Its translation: CAISVHRDSPLHF.

The CDR3 here is CASSGEGGAGDTQYF. The CDR3 region has the DNA TGTGCCAGTAGTGGAGAAGGGGGCGCTGGAGATACGCAGTATTTT. The V gene is TRBV19, the J gene TRBJ2-3, with 7 bases fitting TRBD1. The J segment lost 5 bases and the V segment lost 5 bases, leaving 10 bases of the junction unmatched. Looked up from germline, CDR1 is LNHDA and CDR2 is SQIVND (reference sequence). This CDR3 is 15 amino acids long.

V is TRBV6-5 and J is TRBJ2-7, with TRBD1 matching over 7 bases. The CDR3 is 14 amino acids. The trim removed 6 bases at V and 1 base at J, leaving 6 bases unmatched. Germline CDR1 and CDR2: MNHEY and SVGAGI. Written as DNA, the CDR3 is TGTGCCAGCAGGACTGGACAGGTTTCCTACGAGCAGTACTTC. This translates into CASRTGQVSYEQYF.

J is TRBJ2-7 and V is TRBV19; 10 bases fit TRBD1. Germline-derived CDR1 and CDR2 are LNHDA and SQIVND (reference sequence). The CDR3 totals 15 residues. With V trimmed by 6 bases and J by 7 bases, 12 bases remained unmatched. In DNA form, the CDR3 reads TGTGCCAGTAGACCCCGAGGGACAGGGGAAAGGGAGCAGTACTTC. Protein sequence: CASRPRGTGEREQYF.

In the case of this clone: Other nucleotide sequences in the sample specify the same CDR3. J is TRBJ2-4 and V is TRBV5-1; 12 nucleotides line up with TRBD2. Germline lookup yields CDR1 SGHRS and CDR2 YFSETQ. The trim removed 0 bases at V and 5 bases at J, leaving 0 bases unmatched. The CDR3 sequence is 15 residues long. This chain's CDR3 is CASSLGLAGENIQYF. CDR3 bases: TGCGCCAGCAGCTTGGGACTAGCGGGGGAAAACATTCAGTACTTC.

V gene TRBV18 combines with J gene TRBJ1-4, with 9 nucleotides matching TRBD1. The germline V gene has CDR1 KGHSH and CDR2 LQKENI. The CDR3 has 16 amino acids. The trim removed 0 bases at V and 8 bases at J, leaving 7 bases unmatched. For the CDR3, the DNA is TGTGCCAGCTCACCACCGGGTGGGACAGGGCCAGAAAAACTGTTTTTT. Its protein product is CASSPPGGTGPEKLFF.

The CDR3 sequence: CASSQDHSLPETQYF. In DNA, the CDR3 is TGTGCCAGCAGCCAAGATCATAGCCTCCCTGAGACCCAGTACTTC. The chain is built from TRBV4-2 and TRBJ2-5; D gene ambiguous. The CDR3 consists of 15 residues. V gave up 0 bases and J gave up 5 bases, with 13 bases separating them. CDR1 is LGHNA, CDR2 YNFKEQ, per germline.

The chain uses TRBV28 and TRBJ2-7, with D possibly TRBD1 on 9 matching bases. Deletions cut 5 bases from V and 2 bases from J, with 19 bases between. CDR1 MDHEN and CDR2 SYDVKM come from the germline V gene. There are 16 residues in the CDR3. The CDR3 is CASSPGGGQGTYEQYF. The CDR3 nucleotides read TGTGCCAGCAGTCCGGGGGGGGGACAGGGTACCTACGAGCAGTACTTC.

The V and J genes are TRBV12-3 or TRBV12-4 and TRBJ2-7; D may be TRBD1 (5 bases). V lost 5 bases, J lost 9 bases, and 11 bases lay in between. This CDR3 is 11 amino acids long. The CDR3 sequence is CASSKGMRQYF. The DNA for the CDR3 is TGTGCCAGCAGTAAGGGGATGAGGCAGTACTTC.

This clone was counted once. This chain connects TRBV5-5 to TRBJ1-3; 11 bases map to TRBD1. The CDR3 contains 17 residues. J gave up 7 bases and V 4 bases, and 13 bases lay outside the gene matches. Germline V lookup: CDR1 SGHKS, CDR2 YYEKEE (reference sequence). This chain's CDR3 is CASSTGTGGRPGNTIYF. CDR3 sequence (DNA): TGTGCCAGCAGCACCGGGACAGGGGGGAGGCCCGGGAACACCATATATTTT.

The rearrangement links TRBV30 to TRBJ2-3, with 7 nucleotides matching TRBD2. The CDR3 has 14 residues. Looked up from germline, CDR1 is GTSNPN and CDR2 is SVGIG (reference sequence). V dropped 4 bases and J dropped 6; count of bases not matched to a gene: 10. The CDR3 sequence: CAWTSGVGGDTQYF. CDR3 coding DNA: TGTGCCTGGACTAGCGGAGTGGGGGGTGATACGCAGTATTTT.

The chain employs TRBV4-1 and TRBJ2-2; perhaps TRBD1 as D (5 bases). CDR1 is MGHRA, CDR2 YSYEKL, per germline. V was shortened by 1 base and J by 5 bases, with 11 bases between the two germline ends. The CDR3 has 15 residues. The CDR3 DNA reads TGCGCCAGCAGCCAAGGAGCAGGGTTGACCGGGGAGCTGTTTTTT. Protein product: CASSQGAGLTGELFF.

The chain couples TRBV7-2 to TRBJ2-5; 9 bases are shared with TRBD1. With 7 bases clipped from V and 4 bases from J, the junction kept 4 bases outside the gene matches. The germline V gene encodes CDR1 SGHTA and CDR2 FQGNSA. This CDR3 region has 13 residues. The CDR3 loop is CASMGQGVETQYF. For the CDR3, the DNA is TGTGCCAGCATGGGACAGGGCGTAGAGACCCAGTACTTC.

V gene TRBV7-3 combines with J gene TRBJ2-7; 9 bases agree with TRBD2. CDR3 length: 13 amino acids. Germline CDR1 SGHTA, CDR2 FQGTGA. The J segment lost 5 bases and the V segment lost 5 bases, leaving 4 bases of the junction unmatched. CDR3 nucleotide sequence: TGTGCCAGCAGCAAAGCGGGGGGAGACGAGCAGTACTTC. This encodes CASSKAGGDEQYF.

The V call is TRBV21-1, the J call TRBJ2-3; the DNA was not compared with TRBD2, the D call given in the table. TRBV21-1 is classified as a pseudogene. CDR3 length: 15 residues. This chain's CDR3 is CASSPRELAGDTQYF. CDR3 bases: TGTGCCAGCAGCCCAAGGGAACTAGCTGGAGATACGCAGTATTTT.

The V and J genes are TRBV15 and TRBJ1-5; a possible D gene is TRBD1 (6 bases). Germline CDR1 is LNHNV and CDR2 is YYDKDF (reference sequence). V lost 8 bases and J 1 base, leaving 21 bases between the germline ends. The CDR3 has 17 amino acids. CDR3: CATSHSGRGKSNQPQHF. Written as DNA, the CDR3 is TGTGCCACCTCACACTCAGGCAGGGGAAAAAGCAATCAGCCCCAGCATTTT.

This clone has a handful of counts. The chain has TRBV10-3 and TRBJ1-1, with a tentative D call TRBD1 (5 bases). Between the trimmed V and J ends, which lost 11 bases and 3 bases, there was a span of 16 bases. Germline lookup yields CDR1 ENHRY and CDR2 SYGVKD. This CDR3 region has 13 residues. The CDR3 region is CAARGEGDTEAFF. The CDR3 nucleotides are TGTGCCGCTCGGGGGGAGGGAGACACTGAAGCTTTCTTT.

CDR3 DNA sequence: TGTGCCAGCAGTAGCGGGGGGGGAGGCGATACGCAGTATTTT. As protein: CASSSGGGGDTQYF. V is TRBV2 and J is TRBJ2-3; 10 nucleotides agree with TRBD2. Germline CDR1 reads SNHLY; CDR2 reads FYNNEI. The CDR3 has 14 amino acids. After removal of 5 bases from V and 6 bases from J, the junction contained 5 bases not matched to a gene.

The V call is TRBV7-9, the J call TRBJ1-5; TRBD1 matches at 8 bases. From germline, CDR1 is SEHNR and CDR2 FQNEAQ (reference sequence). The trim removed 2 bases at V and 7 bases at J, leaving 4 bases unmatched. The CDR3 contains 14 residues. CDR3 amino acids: CASSLQGAEQPQHF. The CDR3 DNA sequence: TGTGCCAGCAGCTTACAGGGGGCCGAACAGCCCCAGCATTTT.

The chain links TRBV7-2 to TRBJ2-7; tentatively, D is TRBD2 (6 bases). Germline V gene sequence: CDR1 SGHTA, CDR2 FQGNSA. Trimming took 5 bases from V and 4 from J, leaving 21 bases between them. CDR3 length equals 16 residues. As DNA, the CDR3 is TGTGCCAGCAGCCCCCAGAGTACGGGAGCGTTGTACGAGCAGTACTTC. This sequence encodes CASSPQSTGALYEQYF.

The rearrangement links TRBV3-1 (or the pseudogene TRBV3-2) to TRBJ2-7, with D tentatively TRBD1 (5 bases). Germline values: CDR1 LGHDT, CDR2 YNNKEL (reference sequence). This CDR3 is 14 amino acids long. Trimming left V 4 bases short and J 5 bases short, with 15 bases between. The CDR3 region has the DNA TGTGCCAGCAGCCGCCAGCAGGGAAACCACGAGCAGTACTTC. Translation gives CASSRQQGNHEQYF.